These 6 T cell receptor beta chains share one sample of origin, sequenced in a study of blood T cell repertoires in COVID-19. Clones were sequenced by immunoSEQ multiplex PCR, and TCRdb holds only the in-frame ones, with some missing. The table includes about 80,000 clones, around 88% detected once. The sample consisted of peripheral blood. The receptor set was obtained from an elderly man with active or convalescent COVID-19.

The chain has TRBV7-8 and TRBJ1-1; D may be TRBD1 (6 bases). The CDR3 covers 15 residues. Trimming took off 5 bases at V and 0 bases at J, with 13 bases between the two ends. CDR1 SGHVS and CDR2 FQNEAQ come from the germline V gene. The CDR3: CASSRSDRLNTEAFF. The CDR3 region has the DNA TGTGCCAGCAGCCGATCTGACAGGCTGAACACTGAAGCTTTCTTT.

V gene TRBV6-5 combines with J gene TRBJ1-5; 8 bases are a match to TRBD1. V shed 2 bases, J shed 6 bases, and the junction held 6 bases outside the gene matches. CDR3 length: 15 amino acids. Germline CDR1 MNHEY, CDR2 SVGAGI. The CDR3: CASSYDGTGGQPQHF. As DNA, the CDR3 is TGTGCCAGCAGTTACGACGGGACAGGCGGTCAGCCCCAGCATTTT.

CDR3 sequence reads: CASSLGAGVYEQYF. DNA for the CDR3: TGCGCCAGCAGCTTGGGGGCGGGTGTCTACGAGCAGTACTTC. V is TRBV5-1 and J is TRBJ2-7; the D gene is possibly TRBD2 (5 bases). CDR1 and CDR2 from the germline V gene are SGHRS and YFSETQ. The V end lost 0 bases, the J end lost 3 bases, and 10 bases lay between the germline ends. This CDR3 is built from 14 residues.

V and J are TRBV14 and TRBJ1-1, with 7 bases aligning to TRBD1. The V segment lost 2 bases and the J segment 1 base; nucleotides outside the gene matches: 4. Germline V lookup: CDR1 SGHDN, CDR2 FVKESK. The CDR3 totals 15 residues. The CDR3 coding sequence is TGTGCCAGCAGCCAACTTAGGACAGGGAACACTGAAGCTTTCTTT. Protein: CASSQLRTGNTEAFF.

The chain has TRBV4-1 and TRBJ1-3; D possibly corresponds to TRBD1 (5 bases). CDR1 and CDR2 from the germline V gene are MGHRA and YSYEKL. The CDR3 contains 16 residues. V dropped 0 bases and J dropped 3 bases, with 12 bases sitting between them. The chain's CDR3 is CASSQDPGYSGNTIYF. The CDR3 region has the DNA TGCGCCAGCAGCCAAGATCCAGGGTATAGTGGAAACACCATATATTTT.

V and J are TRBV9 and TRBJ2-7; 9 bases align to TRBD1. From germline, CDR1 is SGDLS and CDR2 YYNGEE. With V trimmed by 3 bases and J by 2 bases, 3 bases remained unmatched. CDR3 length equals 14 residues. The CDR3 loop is CASSARQGAYEQYF. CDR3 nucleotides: TGTGCCAGCAGCGCCCGACAGGGGGCCTACGAGCAGTACTTC.